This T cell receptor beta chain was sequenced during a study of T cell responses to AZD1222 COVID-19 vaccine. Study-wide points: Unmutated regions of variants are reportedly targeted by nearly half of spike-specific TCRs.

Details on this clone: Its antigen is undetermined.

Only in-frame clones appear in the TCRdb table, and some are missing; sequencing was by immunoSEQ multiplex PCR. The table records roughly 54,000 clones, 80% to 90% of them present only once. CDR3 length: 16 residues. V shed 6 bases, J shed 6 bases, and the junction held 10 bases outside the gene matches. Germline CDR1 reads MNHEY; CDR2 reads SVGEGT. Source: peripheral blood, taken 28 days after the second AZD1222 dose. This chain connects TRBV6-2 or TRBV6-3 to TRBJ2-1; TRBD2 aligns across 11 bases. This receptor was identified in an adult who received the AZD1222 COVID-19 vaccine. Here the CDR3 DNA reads TGTGCCAGCAGCTTACACACTAGCGGGAGCGTCAATGAGCAGTTCTTC. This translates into CASSLHTSGSVNEQFF.